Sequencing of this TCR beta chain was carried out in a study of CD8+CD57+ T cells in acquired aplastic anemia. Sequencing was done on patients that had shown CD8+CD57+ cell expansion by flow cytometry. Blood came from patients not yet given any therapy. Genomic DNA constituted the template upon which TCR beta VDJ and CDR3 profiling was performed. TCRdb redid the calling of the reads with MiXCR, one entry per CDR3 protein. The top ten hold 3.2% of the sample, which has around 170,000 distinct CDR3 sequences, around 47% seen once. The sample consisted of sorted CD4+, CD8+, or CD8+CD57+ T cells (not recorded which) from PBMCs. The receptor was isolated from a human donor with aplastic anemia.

In DNA, the CDR3 is TGTGCCAGCAGTGAATCGCAGGGGTCCGTACCCCTCCACTTT. This gives the protein CASSESQGSVPLHF. V is TRBV25-1 and J is TRBJ1-6; possibly TRBD1 for D (6 bases). The CDR3 contains 14 residues. The germline V gene encodes CDR1 MGHDK and CDR2 SYGVNS. Deletions cut 1 base from V and 12 bases from J, with 13 bases between. Full variable domain (rest looked up from reference TRBV25-1 and TRBJ1-6): EADIYQTPRYLVIGTGKKITLECSQTMGHDKMYWYQQDPGMELHLIHYSYGVNSTEKGDLSSESTVSRIRTEHFPLTLESARPSHTSQYLCASSESQGSVPLHFGNGTRLTVT.